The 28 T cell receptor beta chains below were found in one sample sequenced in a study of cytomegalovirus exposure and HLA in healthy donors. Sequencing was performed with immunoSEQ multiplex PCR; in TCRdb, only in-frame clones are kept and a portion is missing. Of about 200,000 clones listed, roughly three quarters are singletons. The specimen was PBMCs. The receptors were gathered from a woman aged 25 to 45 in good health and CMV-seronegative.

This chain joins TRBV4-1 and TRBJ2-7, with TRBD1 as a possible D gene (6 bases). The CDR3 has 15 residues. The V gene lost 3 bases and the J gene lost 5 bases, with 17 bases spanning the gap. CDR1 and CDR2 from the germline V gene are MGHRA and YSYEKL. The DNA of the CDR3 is TGCGCCAGCAGCCACCCCAGGGGAGAAAGCGACGAGCAGTACTTC. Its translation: CASSHPRGESDEQYF.

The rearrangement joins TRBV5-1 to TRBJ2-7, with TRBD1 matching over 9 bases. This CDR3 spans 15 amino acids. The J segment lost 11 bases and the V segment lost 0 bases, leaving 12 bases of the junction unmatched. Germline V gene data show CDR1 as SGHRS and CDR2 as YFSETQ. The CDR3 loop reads CASSLVGTGPKIEYF. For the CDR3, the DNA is TGCGCCAGCAGCTTGGTCGGGACAGGGCCGAAGATAGAGTACTTC. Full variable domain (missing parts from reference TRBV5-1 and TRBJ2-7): KAGVTQTPRYLIKTRGQQVTLSCSPISGHRSVSWYQQTPGQGLQFLFEYFSETQRNKGNFPGRFSGRQFSNSRSEMNVSTLELGDSALYLCASSLVGTGPKIEYFGPGTRLTVT.

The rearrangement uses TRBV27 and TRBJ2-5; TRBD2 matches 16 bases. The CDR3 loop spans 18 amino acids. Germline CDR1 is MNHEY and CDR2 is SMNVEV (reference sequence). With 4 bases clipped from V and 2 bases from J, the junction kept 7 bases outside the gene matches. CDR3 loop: CASSSPGLAGGGQETQYF. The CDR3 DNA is TGTGCCAGCAGTTCTCCGGGACTAGCGGGAGGGGGACAAGAGACCCAGTACTTC.

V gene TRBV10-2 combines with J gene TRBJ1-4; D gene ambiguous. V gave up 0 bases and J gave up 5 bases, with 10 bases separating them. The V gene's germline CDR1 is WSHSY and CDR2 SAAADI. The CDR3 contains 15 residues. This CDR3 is CASSESRVRNEKLFF. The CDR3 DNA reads TGCGCCAGCAGTGAGTCGAGAGTGAGGAATGAAAAACTGTTTTTT.

The CDR3 DNA reads TGTGCCAGCAGAGATACAGGGCCTAATGAAAAACTGTTTTTT. Its protein product is CASRDTGPNEKLFF. This chain connects TRBV6-5 to TRBJ1-4, with D tentatively TRBD1 (6 bases). The CDR3 contains 14 residues. V was trimmed by 6 bases and J by 3 bases, leaving 11 bases between them. Germline CDR1 is MNHEY and CDR2 is SVGAGI.

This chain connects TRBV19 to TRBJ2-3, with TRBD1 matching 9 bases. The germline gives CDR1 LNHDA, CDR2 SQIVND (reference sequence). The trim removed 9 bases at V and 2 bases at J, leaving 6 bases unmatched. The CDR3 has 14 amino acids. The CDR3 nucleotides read TGTGCCAGCAGGACAGGGGTTGACACAGATACGCAGTATTTT. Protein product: CASRTGVDTDTQYF.

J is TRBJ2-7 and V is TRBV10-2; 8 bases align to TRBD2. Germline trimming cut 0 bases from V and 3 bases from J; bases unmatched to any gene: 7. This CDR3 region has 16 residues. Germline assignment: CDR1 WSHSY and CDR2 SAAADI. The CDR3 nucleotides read TGCGCCAGCAGTGAGTCGATGGGAGCGGGAGTCTACGAGCAGTACTTC. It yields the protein CASSESMGAGVYEQYF.

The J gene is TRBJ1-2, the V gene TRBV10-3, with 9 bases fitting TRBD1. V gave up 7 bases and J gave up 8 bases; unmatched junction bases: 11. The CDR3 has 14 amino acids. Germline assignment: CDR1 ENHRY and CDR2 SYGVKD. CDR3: CAIKGTGSPGGYTF. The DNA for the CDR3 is TGTGCCATCAAAGGGACAGGGTCCCCTGGGGGCTACACCTTC.

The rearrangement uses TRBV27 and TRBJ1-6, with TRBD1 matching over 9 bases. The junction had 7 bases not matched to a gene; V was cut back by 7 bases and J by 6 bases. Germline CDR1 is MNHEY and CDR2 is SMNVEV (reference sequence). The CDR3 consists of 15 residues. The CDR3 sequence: CASTYRDRVNSPLHF. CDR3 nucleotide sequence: TGTGCCAGCACCTACCGGGACAGGGTTAATTCACCCCTCCACTTT.

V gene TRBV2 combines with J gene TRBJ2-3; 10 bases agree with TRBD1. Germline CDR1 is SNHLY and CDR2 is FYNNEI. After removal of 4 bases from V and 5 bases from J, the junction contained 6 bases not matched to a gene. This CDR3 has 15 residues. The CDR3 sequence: CASSGVGTGEDTQYF. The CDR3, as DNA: TGTGCCAGCAGTGGGGTGGGGACAGGGGAAGATACGCAGTATTTT.

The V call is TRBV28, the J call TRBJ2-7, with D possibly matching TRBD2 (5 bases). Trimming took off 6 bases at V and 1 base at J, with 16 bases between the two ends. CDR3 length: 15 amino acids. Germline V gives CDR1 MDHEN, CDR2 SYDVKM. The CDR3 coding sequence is TGTGCCAGCAGAAGCGGAGGCCCCGGGTCCTACGAGCAGTACTTC. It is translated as CASRSGGPGSYEQYF.

In DNA, the CDR3 is TGTGCCAGCAGCAATGGGGGGTCTAACACAGATACGCAGTATTTT. This translates into CASSNGGSNTDTQYF. This chain uses TRBV7-3 with TRBJ2-3; TRBD2 is a possible D gene (6 bases). V shed 5 bases and J shed 2 bases, with 14 bases lying between them. The germline V gene encodes CDR1 SGHTA and CDR2 FQGTGA. The CDR3 sequence is 15 residues long.

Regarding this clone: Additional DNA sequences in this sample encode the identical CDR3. DNA of the CDR3: TGTGCCAGCAGGGAGGGGAACCAGCCCCAGCATTTT. It yields the protein CASREGNQPQHF. The chain joins TRBV6-6 to TRBJ1-5, with a tentative D call TRBD1 (5 bases). The germline gives CDR1 MNHNY, CDR2 SVGAGI (reference sequence). V was trimmed by 6 bases and J by 7 bases, leaving 10 bases between them. CDR3 length: 12 amino acids.

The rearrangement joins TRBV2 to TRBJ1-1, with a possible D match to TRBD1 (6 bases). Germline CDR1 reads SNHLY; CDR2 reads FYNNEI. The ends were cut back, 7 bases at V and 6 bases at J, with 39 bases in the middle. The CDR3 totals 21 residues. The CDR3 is CASIEWVLGSSSAVGHSEAFF. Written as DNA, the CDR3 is TGTGCCAGCATTGAGTGGGTACTTGGATCATCATCGGCCGTGGGACACTCTGAAGCTTTCTTT.

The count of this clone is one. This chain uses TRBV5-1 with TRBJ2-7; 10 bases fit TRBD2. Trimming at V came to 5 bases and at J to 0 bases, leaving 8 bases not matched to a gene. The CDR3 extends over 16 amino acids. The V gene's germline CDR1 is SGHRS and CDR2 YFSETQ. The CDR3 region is CASSFGLAVSSYEQYF. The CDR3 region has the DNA TGCGCCAGCAGTTTCGGACTAGCGGTGAGCTCCTACGAGCAGTACTTC. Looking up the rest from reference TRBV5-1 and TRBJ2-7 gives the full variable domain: KAGVTQTPRYLIKTRGQQVTLSCSPISGHRSVSWYQQTPGQGLQFLFEYFSETQRNKGNFPGRFSGRQFSNSRSEMNVSTLELGDSALYLCASSFGLAVSSYEQYFGPGTRLTVT.

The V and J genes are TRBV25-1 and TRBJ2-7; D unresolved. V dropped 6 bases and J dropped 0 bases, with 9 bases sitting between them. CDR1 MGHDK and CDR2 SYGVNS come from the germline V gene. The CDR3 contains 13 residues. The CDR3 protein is CASRTESSYEQYF. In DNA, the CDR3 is TGTGCCAGCAGAACAGAGAGCTCCTACGAGCAGTACTTC.

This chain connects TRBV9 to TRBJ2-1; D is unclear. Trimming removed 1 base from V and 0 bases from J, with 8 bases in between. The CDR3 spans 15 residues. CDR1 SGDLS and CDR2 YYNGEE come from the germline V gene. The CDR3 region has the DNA TGTGCCAGCAGCGTAAGGTGGAGCTCCTACAATGAGCAGTTCTTC. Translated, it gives CASSVRWSSYNEQFF.

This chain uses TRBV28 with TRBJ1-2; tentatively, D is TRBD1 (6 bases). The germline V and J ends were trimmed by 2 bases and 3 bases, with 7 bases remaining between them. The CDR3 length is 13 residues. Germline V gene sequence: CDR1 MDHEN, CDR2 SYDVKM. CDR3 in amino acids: CASSLGTHYGYTF. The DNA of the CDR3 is TGTGCCAGCAGTTTAGGGACACACTATGGCTACACCTTC.

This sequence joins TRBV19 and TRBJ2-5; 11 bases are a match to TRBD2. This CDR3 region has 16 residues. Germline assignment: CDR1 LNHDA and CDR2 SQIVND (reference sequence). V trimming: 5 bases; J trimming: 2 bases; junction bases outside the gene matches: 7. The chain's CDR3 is CASSPGLAGFQETQYF. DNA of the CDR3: TGTGCCAGTAGTCCCGGACTAGCGGGTTTTCAAGAGACCCAGTACTTC.

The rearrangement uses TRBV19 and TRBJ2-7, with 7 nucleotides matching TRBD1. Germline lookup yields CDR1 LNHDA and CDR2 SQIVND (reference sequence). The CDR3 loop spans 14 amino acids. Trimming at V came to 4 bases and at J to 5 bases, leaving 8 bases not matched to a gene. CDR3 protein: CASSTRQGSHEQYF. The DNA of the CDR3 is TGTGCCAGTAGTACTAGACAGGGATCCCACGAGCAGTACTTC. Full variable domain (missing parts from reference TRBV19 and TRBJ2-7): DGGITQSPKYLFRKEGQNVTLSCEQNLNHDAMYWYRQDPGQGLRLIYYSQIVNDFQKGDIAEGYSVSREKKESFPLTVTSAQKNPTAFYLCASSTRQGSHEQYFGPGTRLTVT.

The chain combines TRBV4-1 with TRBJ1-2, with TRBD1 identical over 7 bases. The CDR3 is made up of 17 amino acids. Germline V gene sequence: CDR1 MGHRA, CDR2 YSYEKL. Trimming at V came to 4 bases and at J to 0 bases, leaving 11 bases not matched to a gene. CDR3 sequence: CASSRMTGPLPNYGYTF. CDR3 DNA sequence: TGCGCCAGCAGCCGCATGACAGGGCCCCTCCCTAACTATGGCTACACCTTC.

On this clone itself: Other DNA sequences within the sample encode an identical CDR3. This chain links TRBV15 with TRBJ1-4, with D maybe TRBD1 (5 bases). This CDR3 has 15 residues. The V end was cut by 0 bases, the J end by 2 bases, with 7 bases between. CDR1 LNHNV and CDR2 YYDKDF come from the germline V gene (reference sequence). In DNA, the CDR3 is TGTGCCACCAGCAGAGATCCAGGGACTAATGAAAAACTGTTTTTT. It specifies CATSRDPGTNEKLFF. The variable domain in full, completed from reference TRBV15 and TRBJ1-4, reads DAMVIQNPRYQVTQFGKPVTLSCSQTLNHNVMYWYQQKSSQAPKLLFHYYDKDFNNEADTPDNFQSRRPNTSFCFLDIRSPGLGDTAMYLCATSRDPGTNEKLFFGSGTQLSVL.

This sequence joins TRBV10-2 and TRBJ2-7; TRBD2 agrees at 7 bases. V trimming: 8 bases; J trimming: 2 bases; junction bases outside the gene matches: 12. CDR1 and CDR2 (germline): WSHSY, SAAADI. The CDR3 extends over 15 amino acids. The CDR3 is CASSHLIGGAYEQYF. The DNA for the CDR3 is TGCGCCAGCTCACATTTGATTGGGGGGGCCTACGAGCAGTACTTC.

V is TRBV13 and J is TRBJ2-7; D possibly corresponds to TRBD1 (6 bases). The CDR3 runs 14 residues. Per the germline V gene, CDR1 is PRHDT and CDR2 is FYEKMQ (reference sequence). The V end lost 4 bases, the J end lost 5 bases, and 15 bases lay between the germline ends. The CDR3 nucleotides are TGTGCCAGCAGCTCGACAAGGCAGGGGCACGAGCAGTACTTC. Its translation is CASSSTRQGHEQYF.

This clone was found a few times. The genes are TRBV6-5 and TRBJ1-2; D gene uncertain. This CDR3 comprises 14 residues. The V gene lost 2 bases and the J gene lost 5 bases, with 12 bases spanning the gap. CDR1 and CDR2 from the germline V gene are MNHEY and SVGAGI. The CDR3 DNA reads TGTGCCAGCAGTTACACCGTGGAGGCTTATGGCTACACCTTC. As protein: CASSYTVEAYGYTF.

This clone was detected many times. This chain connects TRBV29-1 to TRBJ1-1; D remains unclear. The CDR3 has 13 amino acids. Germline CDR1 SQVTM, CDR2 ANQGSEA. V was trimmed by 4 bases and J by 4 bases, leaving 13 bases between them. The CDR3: CSVAAREGTEAFF. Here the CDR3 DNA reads TGCAGCGTTGCGGCCAGAGAGGGCACTGAAGCTTTCTTT.

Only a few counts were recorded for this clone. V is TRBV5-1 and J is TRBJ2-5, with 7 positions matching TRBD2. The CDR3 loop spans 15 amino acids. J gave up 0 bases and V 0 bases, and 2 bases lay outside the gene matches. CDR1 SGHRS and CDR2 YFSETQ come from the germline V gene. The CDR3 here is CASSLGSGNQETQYF. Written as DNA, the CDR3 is TGCGCCAGCAGCTTGGGAAGCGGGAACCAAGAGACCCAGTACTTC.

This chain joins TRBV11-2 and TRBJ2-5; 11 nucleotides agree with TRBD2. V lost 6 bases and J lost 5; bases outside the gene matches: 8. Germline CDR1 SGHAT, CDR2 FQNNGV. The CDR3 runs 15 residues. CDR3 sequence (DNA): TGTGCCAGCAGTTCGGGACTAGCGGTGGGGGAGACCCAGTACTTC. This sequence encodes CASSSGLAVGETQYF.